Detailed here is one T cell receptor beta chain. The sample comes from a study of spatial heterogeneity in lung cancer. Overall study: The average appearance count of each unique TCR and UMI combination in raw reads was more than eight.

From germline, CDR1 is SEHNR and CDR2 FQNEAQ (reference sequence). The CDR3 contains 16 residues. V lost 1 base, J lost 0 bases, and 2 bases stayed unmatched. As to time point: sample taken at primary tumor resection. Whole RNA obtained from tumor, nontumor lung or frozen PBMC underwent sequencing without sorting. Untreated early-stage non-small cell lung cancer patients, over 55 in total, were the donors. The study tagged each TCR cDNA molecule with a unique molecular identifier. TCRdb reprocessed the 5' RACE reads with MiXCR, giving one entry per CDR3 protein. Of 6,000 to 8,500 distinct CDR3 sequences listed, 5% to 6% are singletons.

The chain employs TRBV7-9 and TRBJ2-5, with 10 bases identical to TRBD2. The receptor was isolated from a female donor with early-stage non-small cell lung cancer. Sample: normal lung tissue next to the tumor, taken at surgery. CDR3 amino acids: CASSLDSGGYQETQYF. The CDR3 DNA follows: TGTGCCAGCAGCTTAGATAGCGGGGGGTACCAAGAGACCCAGTACTTC. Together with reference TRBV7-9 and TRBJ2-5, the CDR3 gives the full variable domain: DTGVSQNPRHKITKRGQNVTFRCDPISEHNRLYWYRQTLGQGPEFLTYFQNEAQLEKSRLLSDRFSAERPKGSFSTLEIQRTEQGDSAMYLCASSLDSGGYQETQYFGPGTRLLVL.